The T cell receptor (beta chain) described here comes from a study of tumor and adjacent non-tumor tissue in lung cancer. For the study at large: The cohort had about twelve adenocarcinoma, a couple of squamous cell and 1 small cell patients. On average, productive TCRbeta reads reached around 4 million per sample.

No cell sorting was done before RNA was extracted from the tissue. More than 3 cm separated this lung sample from the edge of the tumor. V was cut by 6 bases and J by 3 bases, with 20 bases left in between. Per germline, CDR1 SGHAT and CDR2 FQDESV (reference sequence). The CDR3 has 17 residues. The library came from three nested PCR rounds adapted from ARM-PCR protocols. In TCRdb, the multiplex PCR reads were re-called with MiXCR into one record per CDR3 protein. This sample has about 90,000 distinct CDR3 sequences, with more than 65% found just once. Study-level findings and limits: Compared with tumor, normal lung showed significantly lower TCR diversity. Tumor TCR diversity, when higher, was linked to shorter survival.

A word on this clonotype: The target antigen is unknown.

Sequenced input: distant non-tumor lung tissue. The V gene is TRBV11-1, the J gene TRBJ2-2; TRBD1 or TRBD2 may be the D gene (5 bases each). This TCR was sampled from a woman in her 50s with non-small cell lung cancer. The CDR3 bases are TGTGCCAGCAGTCCTCAGGAGATGAGGGGCTACACCGGGGAGCTGTTTTTT. This codes for CASSPQEMRGYTGELFF.